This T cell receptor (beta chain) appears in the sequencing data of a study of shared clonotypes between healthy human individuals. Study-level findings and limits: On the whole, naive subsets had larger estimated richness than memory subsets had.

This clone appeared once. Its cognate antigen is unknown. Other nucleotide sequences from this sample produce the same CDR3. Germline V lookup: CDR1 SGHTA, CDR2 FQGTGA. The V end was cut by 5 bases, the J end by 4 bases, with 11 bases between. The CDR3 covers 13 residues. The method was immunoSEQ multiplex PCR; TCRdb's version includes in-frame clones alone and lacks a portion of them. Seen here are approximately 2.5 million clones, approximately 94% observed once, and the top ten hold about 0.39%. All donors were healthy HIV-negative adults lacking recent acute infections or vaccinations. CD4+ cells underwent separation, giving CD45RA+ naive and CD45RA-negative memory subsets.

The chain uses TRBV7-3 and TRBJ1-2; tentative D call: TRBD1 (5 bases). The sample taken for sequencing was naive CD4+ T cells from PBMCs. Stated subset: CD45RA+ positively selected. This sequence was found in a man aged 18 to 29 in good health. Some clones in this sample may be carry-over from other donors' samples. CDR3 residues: CASSPGTGYGYTF. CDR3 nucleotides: TGTGCCAGCAGCCCCGGGACTGGCTATGGCTACACCTTC. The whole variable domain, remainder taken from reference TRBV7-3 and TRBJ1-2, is GAGVSQTPSNKVTEKGKYVELRCDPISGHTALYWYRQSLGQGPEFLIYFQGTGAADDSGLPNDRFFAVRPEGSVSTLKIQRTERGDSAVYLCASSPGTGYGYTFGSGTRLTVV.